The present TCR beta chain was sequenced within a study of blood T cell repertoires in COVID-19. Whole-study context: The analysed material was cDNA or gDNA that came from T cells, B-cell-depleted T cells, or PBMCs.

Individuals aged about 18 to 100 years were recruited from approximately 22 US areas. Cohort 3 donors were reported recovered after two negative PCRs, clearance, or symptom resolution. CDR1 and CDR2 (germline): MNHEY, SVGAGI. This CDR3 spans 14 amino acids. The ends were cut back, 4 bases at V and 0 bases at J, with 10 bases in the middle. Clones were read by immunoSEQ multiplex PCR, and TCRdb kept only the in-frame ones, dropping some. The data hold 250,000 to 350,000 clones, with roughly nine tenths observed a single time. Sequencing used PBMCs or T cells enriched from blood (not recorded which). The V gene is TRBV6-5, the J gene TRBJ2-7, with D possibly TRBD2 on 5 matching bases. The receptor comes from a woman aged 18-35 years who had recovered from COVID-19. In DNA, the CDR3 is TGTGCCAGCAGTTCCGGACTGTACTCCTACGAGCAGTACTTC. As protein: CASSSGLYSYEQYF.